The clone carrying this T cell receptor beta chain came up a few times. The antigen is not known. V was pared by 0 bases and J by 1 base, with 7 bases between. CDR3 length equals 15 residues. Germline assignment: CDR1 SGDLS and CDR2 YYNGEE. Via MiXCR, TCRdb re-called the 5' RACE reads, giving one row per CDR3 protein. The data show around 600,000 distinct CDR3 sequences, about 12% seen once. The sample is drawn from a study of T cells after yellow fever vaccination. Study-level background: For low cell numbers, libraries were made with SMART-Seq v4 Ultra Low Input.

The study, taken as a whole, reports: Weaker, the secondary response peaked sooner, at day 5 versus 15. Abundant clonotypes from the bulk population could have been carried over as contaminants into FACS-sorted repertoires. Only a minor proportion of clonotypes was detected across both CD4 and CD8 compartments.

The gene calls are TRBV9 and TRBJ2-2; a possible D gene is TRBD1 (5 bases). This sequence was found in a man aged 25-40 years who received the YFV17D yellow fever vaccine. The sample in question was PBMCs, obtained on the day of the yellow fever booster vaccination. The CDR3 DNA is TGTGCCAGCAGCGTAGGCAGGGTGAACACCGGGGAGCTGTTTTTT. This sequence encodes CASSVGRVNTGELFF.